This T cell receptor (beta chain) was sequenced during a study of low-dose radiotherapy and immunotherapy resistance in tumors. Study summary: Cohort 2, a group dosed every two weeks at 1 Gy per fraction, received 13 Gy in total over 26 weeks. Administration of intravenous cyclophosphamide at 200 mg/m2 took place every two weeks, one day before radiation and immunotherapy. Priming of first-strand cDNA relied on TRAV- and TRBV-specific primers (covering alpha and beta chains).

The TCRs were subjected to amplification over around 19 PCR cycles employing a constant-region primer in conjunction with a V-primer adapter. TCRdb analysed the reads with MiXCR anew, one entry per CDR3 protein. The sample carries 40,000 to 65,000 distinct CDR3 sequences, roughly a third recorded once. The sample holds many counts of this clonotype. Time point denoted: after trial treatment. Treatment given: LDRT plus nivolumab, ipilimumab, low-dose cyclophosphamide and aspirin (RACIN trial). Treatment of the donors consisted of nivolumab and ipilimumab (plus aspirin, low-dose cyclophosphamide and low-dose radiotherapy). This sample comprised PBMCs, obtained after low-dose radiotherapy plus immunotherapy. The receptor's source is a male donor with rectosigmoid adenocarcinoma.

CDR3 sequence: CASSYRQYGELFF. DNA of the CDR3: TGTGCCAGCAGTTACCGACAGTACGGGGAGCTGTTTTTT. The chain combines TRBV12-3 or TRBV12-4 with TRBJ2-2; D may be TRBD1 (5 bases). CDR3 length: 13 residues. Trimming pared 4 bases from V and 7 bases from J, leaving 10 bases between.